Presented here are 14 T cell receptor beta chains from one specimen sequenced in a study of beta chain features in type 1 diabetes. Of the isolated RNA, all was reverse transcribed, and so the sequenced material was expressed TCRB transcripts. The assay was immunoSEQ multiplex PCR, and TCRdb's table has in-frame clones only and misses some. The sample carries 250,000 or so clones, under 70% recorded once. Source material: naive CD4+ T cells from blood. The source is a man under 40 in good health.

This chain joins TRBV5-1 and TRBJ2-3; D gene ambiguous. V shed 1 base and J shed 4 bases, with 13 bases lying between them. Germline V gene lookup returns CDR1 SGHRS and CDR2 YFSETQ. The CDR3 loop spans 15 amino acids. CDR3 sequence (DNA): TGCGCCAGCAGCTTGACGCCTAGTGGGGCAGATACGCAGTATTTT. Protein sequence: CASSLTPSGADTQYF.

The chain recombines TRBV25-1 with TRBJ2-5; 7 nucleotides align to TRBD1. The CDR3 sequence is 14 residues long. V shed 7 bases, J shed 0 bases, and the junction held 5 bases outside the gene matches. Germline V CDR1 and CDR2: MGHDK, SYGVNS. CDR3 in DNA: TGTGCCAGCAAAGACAGGGAGTACCAAGAGACCCAGTACTTC. Amino acid sequence: CASKDREYQETQYF.

The CDR3 loop is CASSLEGDGELFF. DNA for the CDR3: TGTGCCAGCAGCTTAGAGGGGGACGGGGAGCTGTTTTTT. The chain is built from TRBV11-2 and TRBJ2-2; D possibly uses TRBD1 or TRBD2 (5 bases each). Germline CDR1 and CDR2: SGHAT and FQNNGV. The CDR3 has 13 amino acids. Trimming took 0 bases from V and 7 from J, leaving 6 bases between them. Using reference TRBV11-2 and TRBJ2-2 for the parts outside the CDR3, the full variable domain is EAGVAQSPRYKIIEKRQSVAFWCNPISGHATLYWYQQILGQGPKLLIQFQNNGVVDDSQLPKDRFSAERLKGVDSTLKIQPAKLEDSAVYLCASSLEGDGELFFGEGSRLTVL.

This clone has a single count. At one of its ends the junction is not consistent with the germline gene, which may arise from a read error. The genes are TRBV11-2 and TRBJ2-7; D possibly corresponds to TRBD2 (5 bases). This CDR3 spans 12 amino acids. CDR1 SGHAT and CDR2 FQNNGV come from the germline V gene. CDR3 DNA sequence: TGTGCCAGCAGCTCAAATCTAGCTGCACACACCTTC. Translated, it gives CASSSNLAAHTF.

This clone was counted a few times. The chain couples TRBV7-2 to TRBJ2-1; D not certain. The CDR3 consists of 12 residues. The ends were cut back, 8 bases at V and 8 bases at J, with 13 bases in the middle. CDR1 and CDR2 from the germline V gene are SGHTA and FQGNSA. CDR3 DNA: TGTGCCAGCGGCCAAGGCGGACATGAGCAGTTCTTC. This codes for CASGQGGHEQFF.

This sequence joins TRBV6-5 and TRBJ1-1, with D perhaps TRBD1 (6 bases). In germline, CDR1 is MNHEY, CDR2 SVGAGI. CDR3 length: 16 residues. V was pared by 0 bases and J by 0 bases, with 11 bases between. CDR3 region: CASSYSGGRVNTEAFF. The CDR3 bases are TGTGCCAGCAGTTACTCAGGGGGTAGGGTGAACACTGAAGCTTTCTTT.

The chain has TRBV2 and TRBJ2-2; 9 bases align to TRBD2. V was clipped by 6 bases and J by 4 bases; unmatched bases: 9. CDR1 SNHLY and CDR2 FYNNEI come from the germline V gene. The CDR3 loop spans 16 amino acids. CDR3 residues: CASRGEREASTGELFF. Here the CDR3 DNA reads TGTGCCAGCAGGGGAGAGCGGGAGGCGAGCACCGGGGAGCTGTTTTTT.

The chain is built from TRBV28 and TRBJ2-5, with 8 bases lining up with TRBD2. Trimming at V came to 5 bases and at J to 9 bases, leaving 14 bases not matched to a gene. The CDR3 is 15 amino acids. Germline assignment: CDR1 MDHEN and CDR2 SYDVKM. CDR3 DNA sequence: TGTGCCAGCAGTCTCCCAGCGGGAGCCCCTCAGGCCCAGTACTTC. Its translation is CASSLPAGAPQAQYF.

The J gene is TRBJ2-3, the V gene TRBV25-1; no definite D call. V gave up 2 bases and J gave up 3 bases, with 3 bases separating them. CDR1 and CDR2 (germline): MGHDK, SYGVNS. The CDR3 sequence is 12 residues long. CDR3 nucleotide sequence: TGTGCCAGCAGTGAAAGAACAGATACGCAGTATTTT. Residues: CASSERTDTQYF.

The V gene is TRBV5-4, the J gene TRBJ1-2; 7 bases are a match to TRBD1. Germline CDR1 SGHNT, CDR2 YYREEE (reference sequence). After removal of 5 bases from V and 2 bases from J, the junction contained 6 bases not matched to a gene. The CDR3 is 14 residues long. The CDR3 here is CASRLDRANYGYTF. The CDR3 DNA sequence: TGTGCCAGCAGATTAGACAGGGCCAACTATGGCTACACCTTC. The complete variable domain, with remaining parts taken from reference TRBV5-4 and TRBJ1-2, reads ETGVTQSPTHLIKTRGQQVTLRCSSQSGHNTVSWYQQALGQGPQFIFQYYREEENGRGNFPPRFSGLQFPNYSSELNVNALELDDSALYLCASRLDRANYGYTFGSGTRLTVV.

This chain links TRBV29-1 with TRBJ2-5; 7 nucleotides agree with TRBD2. Germline CDR1 reads SQVTM; CDR2 reads ANQGSEA. This CDR3 is built from 13 residues. CDR3 DNA sequence: TGCAGTTGGGAGGGAACAGCGGCAGAGACCCAGTACTTC. Translating it yields CSWEGTAAETQYF.

In regard to this clone: Additional DNA sequences in this sample encode the identical CDR3. The chain uses TRBV30 and TRBJ1-5; D ambiguous. The CDR3 has 12 amino acids. Germline V gene sequence: CDR1 GTSNPN, CDR2 SVGIG (reference sequence). Between the trimmed V and J ends, which lost 1 base and 7 bases, there was a span of 8 bases. Here the CDR3 reads CAWSAGNQPQHF. CDR3 coding DNA: TGTGCCTGGAGTGCAGGTAACCAGCCCCAGCATTTT.

The CDR3 DNA is TGTGCCAGCAGCGTAGGACAGCTCTACAATGAGCAGTTCTTC. Translation: CASSVGQLYNEQFF. This chain joins TRBV9 and TRBJ2-1; tentatively, D is TRBD1 (5 bases). The ends were cut back, 0 bases at V and 3 bases at J, with 7 bases in the middle. The length of the CDR3 is 14 residues. CDR1 is SGDLS and CDR2 is YYNGEE in the germline V gene.

Notes on this clone: Other DNA sequences within the sample encode an identical CDR3. The V call is TRBV18, the J call TRBJ2-5; maybe TRBD1 (5 bases). The CDR3 is made up of 14 amino acids. Germline V CDR1 and CDR2: KGHSH, LQKENI. V lost 2 bases to trimming and J lost 1 base, with 8 bases between them. The DNA of the CDR3 is TGTGCCAGCTCACCAGGGGCGGTCCAAGAGACCCAGTACTTC. This translates into CASSPGAVQETQYF.